This T cell receptor beta chain is from a study of blood T cell repertoires in COVID-19. In germline, CDR1 is SGHTA, CDR2 FQGNSA. Trimming took off 5 bases at V and 0 bases at J, with 8 bases between the two ends. The CDR3 runs to 14 residues. Measured with immunoSEQ multiplex PCR; TCRdb has only the in-frame clones, and not every one. The profile shows 350,000 to 450,000 clones, around 87% of them singletons. This clone was picked up a small number of times. The chain carries TRBV7-2 and TRBJ1-5, with D hard to call. The sequence derives from a man aged 30-40 years who had recovered from COVID-19. The specimen sequenced was PBMCs or T cells enriched from blood (not recorded which). The CDR3 loop is CASSLESSNQPQHF. CDR3 sequence (DNA): TGTGCCAGCAGCCTGGAGAGTAGCAATCAGCCCCAGCATTTT.